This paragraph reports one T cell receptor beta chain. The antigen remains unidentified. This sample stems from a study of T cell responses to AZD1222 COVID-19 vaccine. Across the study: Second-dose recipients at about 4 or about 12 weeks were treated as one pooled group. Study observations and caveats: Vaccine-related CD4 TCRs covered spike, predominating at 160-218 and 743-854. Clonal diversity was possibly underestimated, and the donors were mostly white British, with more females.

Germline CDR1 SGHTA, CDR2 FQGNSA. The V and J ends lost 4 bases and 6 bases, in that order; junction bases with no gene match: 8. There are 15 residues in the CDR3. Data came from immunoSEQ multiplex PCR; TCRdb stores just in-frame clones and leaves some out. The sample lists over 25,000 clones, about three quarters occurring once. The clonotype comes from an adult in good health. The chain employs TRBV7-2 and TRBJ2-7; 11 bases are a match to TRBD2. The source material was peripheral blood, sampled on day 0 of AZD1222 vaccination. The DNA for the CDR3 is TGTGCCAGCAGCTCCCCGACTAGCGGGGTGTTCGAGCAGTACTTC. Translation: CASSSPTSGVFEQYF.